The 9 T cell receptor beta chains listed next were all sequenced from one sample in a study of identical twins listed by TCRdb under 2016. The library came from 5' RACE. Sequenced on an Illumina HiSeq 2000. TCRdb reworked the public reads: Q25 trimming with fastp, MiXCR clone assembly, productive beta chains retained. All rows with the same CDR3 protein become a single entry with the most common DNA and genes. In this sample the table shows about 530,000 distinct CDR3 sequences, about 16% of which occur a single time. The ten largest clones capture about 0.4% of the sample. These data are also associated with another study on yellow fever vaccine responses in identical twins.

The source material was CD4+ T cells sorted from blood. The receptors shown here come from a woman between 18 and 30 years old in good health.

This chain uses TRBV24-1 with TRBJ2-7; 8 bases line up with TRBD2. CDR3 length equals 15 residues. Germline V lookup: CDR1 KGHDR, CDR2 SFDVKD. V shed 4 bases and J 0 bases; nucleotides not matched to a gene: 4. CDR3 region: CATSDRTSGSYEQYF. The CDR3 coding sequence is TGTGCCACCAGTGACCGAACTAGCGGCTCCTACGAGCAGTACTTC.

This clonotype was seen more than once but under ten times. The genes are TRBV6-1 and TRBJ2-2; a weak D match, TRBD1 (5 bases). V was pared by 1 base and J by 4 bases, with 10 bases between. Germline loops: CDR1 MNHNS, CDR2 SASEGT. The CDR3 consists of 15 residues. CDR3 bases: TGTGCCAGCAGTGAAGGTTTGGGGCCCACCGGGGAGCTGTTTTTT. Translation gives CASSEGLGPTGELFF.

This clonotype has just a few counts. The gene calls are TRBV7-9 and TRBJ2-2; 10 nucleotides match TRBD1. The germline CDR1 and CDR2 sequences are SEHNR and FQNEAQ (reference sequence). This CDR3 contains 15 residues. Trimming removed 5 bases from V and 6 bases from J; junction bases left unmatched: 6. Written as DNA, the CDR3 is TGTGCCAGCAGCGTCGGACAGGGGGACGCCGGGGAGCTGTTTTTT. Translating gives CASSVGQGDAGELFF.

This clonotype was picked up a small number of times. The chain's CDR3 is CASSFGTSGAIYTQYF. The CDR3 DNA is TGTGCCAGCAGCTTCGGGACTAGCGGAGCCATCTATACGCAGTATTTT. The genes are TRBV5-4 and TRBJ2-3, with 11 bases fitting TRBD2. Germline V gives CDR1 SGHNT, CDR2 YYREEE (reference sequence). The CDR3 runs to 16 residues. Germline trimming cut 2 bases from V and 7 bases from J; bases unmatched to any gene: 9.

This chain connects TRBV12-3 or TRBV12-4 to TRBJ2-5; TRBD1 matches at 7 bases. V lost 5 bases and J lost 5; bases outside the gene matches: 11. This CDR3 is built from 15 residues. As DNA, the CDR3 is TGTGCCAGCAGTCCAAGGACAGGAGGTAGTGAGACCCAGTACTTC. It codes for CASSPRTGGSETQYF.

V is TRBV24-1 and J is TRBJ2-7; D could derive from TRBD1 or TRBD2 (5 bases each). Trimming removed 3 bases at V and 2 bases at J, with 7 bases between. The CDR3 loop spans 13 amino acids. From germline, CDR1 is KGHDR and CDR2 SFDVKD. The DNA of the CDR3 is TGTGCCACCAGTGATGGGGGTACCTACGAGCAGTACTTC. Protein product: CATSDGGTYEQYF.

The chain links TRBV5-1 to TRBJ2-7; TRBD2 matches at 9 bases. V lost 4 bases and J lost 5; bases outside the gene matches: 10. The CDR3 extends over 15 amino acids. Germline V CDR1 and CDR2: SGHRS, YFSETQ. DNA of the CDR3: TGCGCCAGCAGCCCGGTTGCGGGAGGGCCCCACGAGCAGTACTTC. Translated, it gives CASSPVAGGPHEQYF.

The chain employs TRBV6-5 and TRBJ2-2, with 14 bases fitting TRBD2. This CDR3 has 17 amino acids. J lost 6 bases, V lost 2 bases, and 5 bases had no gene match. Germline V lookup: CDR1 MNHEY, CDR2 SVGAGI. The CDR3: CASSYPLGLAGAGELFF. CDR3 sequence (DNA): TGTGCCAGCAGTTACCCCTTGGGACTAGCGGGAGCCGGGGAGCTGTTTTTT.

The chain carries TRBV4-1 and TRBJ2-2, with D unclear. V was pared by 11 bases and J by 4 bases, with 14 bases between. Germline CDR1 MGHRA, CDR2 YSYEKL. The CDR3 has 13 amino acids. The CDR3 is CASTPTRTGELFF. In DNA form, the CDR3 reads TGCGCCTCTACTCCCACCCGCACCGGGGAGCTGTTTTTT.